The present TCR beta chain was sequenced within a study of T cells in Graves' hyperthyroidism and ophthalmopathy. The TCR beta CDR3 regions underwent amplification using RNA transcripts as the source. During a first-round RT-PCR of the TCR CDR3, the HTBI primer set was used. Via MiXCR, TCRdb re-called the multiplex PCR reads, giving one row per CDR3 protein. The sample records a few hundred thousand distinct CDR3 sequences, 46% being singletons. Germline V lookup: CDR1 DFQATT, CDR2 SNEGSKA (reference sequence). The V and J ends lost 5 bases and 0 bases, in that order; junction bases with no gene match: 4. The CDR3 extends over 16 amino acids. This clonotype was counted at least ten times. Its antigen is undetermined. Graves' hyperthyroidism is called stable when ophthalmopathy does not progress within 18 months. Each diagnosis drew on symptoms, thyroxine, TRAb, thyroid ultrasound and orbital computed tomography findings.

Study outcomes and limitations: A model of 13 V-J pairs discriminated ophthalmopathy from stable hyperthyroidism.

The TCR sequence derives from a woman aged 18-35 years with Graves' hyperthyroidism. The sequenced sample was peripheral blood or thyroid tissue (not recorded which). The V gene is TRBV20-1, the J gene TRBJ2-7; TRBD2 matches 16 bases. In DNA, the CDR3 is TGCAGTGCTGGGGGACTAGCGGGAGGGGCCTCCTACGAGCAGTACTTC. This translates into CSAGGLAGGASYEQYF.